This T cell receptor (beta chain) was obtained from a study of response to subunit inactivated influenza vaccine. There are 14 residues in the CDR3. Deletions cut 7 bases from V and 5 bases from J, with 18 bases between. The study, taken as a whole, reports: Authors proposed each seasonal influenza vaccination draws in few new T cells.

MiXCR was run by TCRdb on the RT-PCR reads, yielding one entry per CDR3 protein. The sample holds more than 550,000 distinct CDR3 sequences; 12% are singletons and the top ten take roughly 10%. This clonotype was counted at least ten times. Its cognate antigen is unknown. The rearrangement joins TRBV12-3 or TRBV12-4 to TRBJ2-7, with D perhaps matching TRBD2 (5 bases). The source material was PBMCs from blood, sampled on the day of vaccination. The source of this sequence is a man between 50 and 59 years old who received an inactivated influenza vaccine. The CDR3 nucleotides are TGTGCCAGCAATTCTGGGGTAACGGGAAACGAGCAGTACTTC. It codes for CASNSGVTGNEQYF.